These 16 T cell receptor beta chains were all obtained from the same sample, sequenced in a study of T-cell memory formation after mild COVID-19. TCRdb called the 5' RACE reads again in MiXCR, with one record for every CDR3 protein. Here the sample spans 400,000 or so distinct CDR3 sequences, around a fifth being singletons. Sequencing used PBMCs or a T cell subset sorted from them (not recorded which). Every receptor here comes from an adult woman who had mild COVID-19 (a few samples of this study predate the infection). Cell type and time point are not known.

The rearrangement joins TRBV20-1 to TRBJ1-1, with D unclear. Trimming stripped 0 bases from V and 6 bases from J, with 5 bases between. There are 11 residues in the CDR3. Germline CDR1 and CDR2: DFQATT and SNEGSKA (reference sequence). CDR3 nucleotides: TGCAGTGCTAGAGACCCACCTGAAGCTTTCTTT. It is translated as CSARDPPEAFF.

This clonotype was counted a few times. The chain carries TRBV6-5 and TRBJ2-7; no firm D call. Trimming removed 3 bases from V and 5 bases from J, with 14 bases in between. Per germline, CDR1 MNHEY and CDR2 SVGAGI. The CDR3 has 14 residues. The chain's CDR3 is CASSYGGIGHEQYF. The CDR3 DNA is TGTGCCAGCAGTTATGGTGGTATAGGCCACGAGCAGTACTTC.

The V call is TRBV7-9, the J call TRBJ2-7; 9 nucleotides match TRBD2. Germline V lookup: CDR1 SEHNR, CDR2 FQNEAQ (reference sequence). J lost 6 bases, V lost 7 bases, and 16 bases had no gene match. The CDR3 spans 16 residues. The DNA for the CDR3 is TGTGCCAGCATCGGGGGAGCACCGGGACTAGCAATCGAGCAGTACTTC. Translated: CASIGGAPGLAIEQYF.

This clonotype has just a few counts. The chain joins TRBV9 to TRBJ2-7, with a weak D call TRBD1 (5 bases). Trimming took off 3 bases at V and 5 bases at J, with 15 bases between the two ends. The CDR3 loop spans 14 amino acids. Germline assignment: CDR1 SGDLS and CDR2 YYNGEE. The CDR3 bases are TGTGCCAGCAGCGCATCCCAGGGCTTCAACGAGCAGTACTTC. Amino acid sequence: CASSASQGFNEQYF.

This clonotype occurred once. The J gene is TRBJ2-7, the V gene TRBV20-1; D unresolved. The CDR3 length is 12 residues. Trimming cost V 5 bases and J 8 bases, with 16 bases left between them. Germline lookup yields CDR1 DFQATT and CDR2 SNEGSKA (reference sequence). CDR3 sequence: CSASALTPQQYF. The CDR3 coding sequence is TGCAGTGCTTCAGCCCTCACCCCACAGCAGTACTTC.

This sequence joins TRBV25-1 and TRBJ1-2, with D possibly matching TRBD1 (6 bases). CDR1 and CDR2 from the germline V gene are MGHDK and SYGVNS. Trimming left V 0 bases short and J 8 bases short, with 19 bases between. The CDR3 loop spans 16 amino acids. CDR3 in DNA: TGTGCCAGCAGTGAATATAGGGGGGTAAACTTCGGAGGCTACACCTTC. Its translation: CASSEYRGVNFGGYTF.

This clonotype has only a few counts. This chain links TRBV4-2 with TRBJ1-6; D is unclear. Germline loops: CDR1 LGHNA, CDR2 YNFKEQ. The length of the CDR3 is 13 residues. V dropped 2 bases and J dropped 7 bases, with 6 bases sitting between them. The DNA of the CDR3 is TGTGCCAGCAGCCAAACAATGAATTCACCCCTCCACTTT. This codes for CASSQTMNSPLHF.

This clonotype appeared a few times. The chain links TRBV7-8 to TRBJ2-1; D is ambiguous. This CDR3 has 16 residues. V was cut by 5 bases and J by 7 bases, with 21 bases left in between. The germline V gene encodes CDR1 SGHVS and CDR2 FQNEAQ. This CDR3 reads CASSPRIYQQRNEQFF. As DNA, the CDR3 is TGTGCCAGCAGCCCGCGAATTTACCAGCAGAGGAATGAGCAGTTCTTC.

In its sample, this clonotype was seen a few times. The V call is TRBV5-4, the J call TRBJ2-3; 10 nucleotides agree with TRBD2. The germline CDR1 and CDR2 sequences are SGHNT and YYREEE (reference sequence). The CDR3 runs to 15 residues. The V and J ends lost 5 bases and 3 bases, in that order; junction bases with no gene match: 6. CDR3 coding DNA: TGTGCCAGCAGATTAGCGGGGGGTACTACAGATACGCAGTATTTT. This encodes CASRLAGGTTDTQYF.

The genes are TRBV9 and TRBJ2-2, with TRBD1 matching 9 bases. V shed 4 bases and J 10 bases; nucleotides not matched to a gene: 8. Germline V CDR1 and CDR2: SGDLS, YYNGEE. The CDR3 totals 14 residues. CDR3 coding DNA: TGTGCCAGCAGCTTGGGACAGGGAGTTCCGGAGCTGTTTTTT. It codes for CASSLGQGVPELFF. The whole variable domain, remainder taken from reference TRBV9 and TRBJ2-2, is DSGVTQTPKHLITATGQRVTLRCSPRSGDLSVYWYQQSLDQGLQFLIQYYNGEERAKGNILERFSAQQFPDLHSELNLSSLELGDSALYFCASSLGQGVPELFFGEGSRLTVL.

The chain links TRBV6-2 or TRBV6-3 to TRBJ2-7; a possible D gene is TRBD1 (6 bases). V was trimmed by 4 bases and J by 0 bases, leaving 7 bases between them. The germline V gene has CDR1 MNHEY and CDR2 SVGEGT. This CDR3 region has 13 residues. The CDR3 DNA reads TGTGCCAGCAGTTGGGGGCCCTCCTACGAGCAGTACTTC. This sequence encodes CASSWGPSYEQYF.

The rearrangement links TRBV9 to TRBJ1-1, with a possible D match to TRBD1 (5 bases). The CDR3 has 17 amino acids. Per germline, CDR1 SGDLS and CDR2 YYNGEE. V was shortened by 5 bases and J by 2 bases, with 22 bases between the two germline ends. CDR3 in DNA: TGTGCCAGCAGTAATTGGGACTCCGTTGGGGGAAACACTGAAGCTTTCTTT. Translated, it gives CASSNWDSVGGNTEAFF.

CDR3 coding DNA: TGCGCCAGCAGGCCATACCCGGGGAACTATGGCTACACCTTC. Encoded protein: CASRPYPGNYGYTF. The rearrangement links TRBV5-1 to TRBJ1-2; the D is unclear. Trimming stripped 5 bases from V and 2 bases from J, with 13 bases between. Germline-derived CDR1 and CDR2 are SGHRS and YFSETQ. This CDR3 spans 14 amino acids. Complete variable domain (other parts from reference TRBV5-1 and TRBJ1-2): KAGVTQTPRYLIKTRGQQVTLSCSPISGHRSVSWYQQTPGQGLQFLFEYFSETQRNKGNFPGRFSGRQFSNSRSEMNVSTLELGDSALYLCASRPYPGNYGYTFGSGTRLTVV.

CDR3 sequence reads: CSARSGTGHGYTF. In nucleotides, the CDR3 is TGCAGTGCTAGGAGTGGGACAGGGCATGGCTACACCTTC. This chain joins TRBV20-1 and TRBJ1-2; 9 bases align to TRBD1. This CDR3 spans 13 amino acids. CDR1 and CDR2 (germline): DFQATT, SNEGSKA (reference sequence). V trimming: 3 bases; J trimming: 6 bases; junction bases outside the gene matches: 5.

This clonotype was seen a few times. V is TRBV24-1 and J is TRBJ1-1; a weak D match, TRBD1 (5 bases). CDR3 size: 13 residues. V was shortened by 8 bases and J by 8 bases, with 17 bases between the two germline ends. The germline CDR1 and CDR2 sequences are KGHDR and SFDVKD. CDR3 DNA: TGTGCCACCACAACAGGTTCCGGGAGGGAAGCTTTCTTT. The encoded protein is CATTTGSGREAFF.

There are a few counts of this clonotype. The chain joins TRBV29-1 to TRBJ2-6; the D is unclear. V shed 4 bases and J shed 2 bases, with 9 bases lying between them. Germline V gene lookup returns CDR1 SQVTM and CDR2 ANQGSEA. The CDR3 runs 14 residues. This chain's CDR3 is CSVARVTGANVLTF. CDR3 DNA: TGCAGCGTTGCTAGGGTGACTGGGGCCAACGTCCTGACTTTC. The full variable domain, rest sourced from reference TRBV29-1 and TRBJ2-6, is SAVISQKPSRDICQRGTSLTIQCQVDSQVTMMFWYRQQPGQSLTLIATANQGSEATYESGFVIDKFPISRPNLTFSTLTVSNMSPEDSSIYLCSVARVTGANVLTFGAGSRLTVL.